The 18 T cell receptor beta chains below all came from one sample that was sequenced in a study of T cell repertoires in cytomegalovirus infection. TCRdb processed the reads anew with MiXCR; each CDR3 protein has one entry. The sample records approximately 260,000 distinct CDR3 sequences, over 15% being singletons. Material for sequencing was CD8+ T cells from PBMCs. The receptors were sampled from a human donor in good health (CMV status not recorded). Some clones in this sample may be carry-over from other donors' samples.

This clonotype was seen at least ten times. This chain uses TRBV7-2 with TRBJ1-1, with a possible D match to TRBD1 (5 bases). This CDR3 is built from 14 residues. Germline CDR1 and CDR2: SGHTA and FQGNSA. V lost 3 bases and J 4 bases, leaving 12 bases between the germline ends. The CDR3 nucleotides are TGTGCCAGCAGCTTGCAGGGTTTAGGCACTGAAGCTTTCTTT. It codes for CASSLQGLGTEAFF.

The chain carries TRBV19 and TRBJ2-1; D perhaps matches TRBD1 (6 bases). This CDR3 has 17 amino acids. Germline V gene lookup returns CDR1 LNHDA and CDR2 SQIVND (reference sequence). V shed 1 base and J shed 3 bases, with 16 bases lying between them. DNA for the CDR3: TGTGCCAGTAGTATAGTCGCCCTGGACAGCTTCTACAATGAGCAGTTCTTC. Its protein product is CASSIVALDSFYNEQFF.

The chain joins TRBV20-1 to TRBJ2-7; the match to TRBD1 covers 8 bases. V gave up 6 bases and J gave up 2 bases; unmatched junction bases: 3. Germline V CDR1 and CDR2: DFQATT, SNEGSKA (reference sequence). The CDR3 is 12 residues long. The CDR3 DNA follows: TGCAGTGCCCGGACAGGGACCTACGAGCAGTACTTC. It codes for CSARTGTYEQYF.

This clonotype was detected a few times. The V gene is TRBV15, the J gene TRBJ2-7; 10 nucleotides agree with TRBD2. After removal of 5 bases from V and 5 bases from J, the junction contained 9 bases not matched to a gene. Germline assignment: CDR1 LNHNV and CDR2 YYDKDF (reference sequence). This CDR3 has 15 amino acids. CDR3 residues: CATSRTLAGVDEQYF. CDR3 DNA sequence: TGTGCCACCAGCCGAACTCTAGCGGGGGTGGACGAGCAGTACTTC. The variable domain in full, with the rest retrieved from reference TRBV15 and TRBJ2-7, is DAMVIQNPRYQVTQFGKPVTLSCSQTLNHNVMYWYQQKSSQAPKLLFHYYDKDFNNEADTPDNFQSRRPNTSFCFLDIRSPGLGDTAMYLCATSRTLAGVDEQYFGPGTRLTVT.

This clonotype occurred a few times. The CDR3 region has the DNA TGTGCCAGTAGCGGGACCGTCTCCTACGAGCAGTACTTC. It encodes CASSGTVSYEQYF. V gene TRBV19 combines with J gene TRBJ2-7; the D gene could be TRBD1 or TRBD2 (5 bases each). The CDR3 extends over 13 amino acids. Trimming left V 6 bases short and J 0 bases short, with 9 bases between. Germline values: CDR1 LNHDA, CDR2 SQIVND (reference sequence).

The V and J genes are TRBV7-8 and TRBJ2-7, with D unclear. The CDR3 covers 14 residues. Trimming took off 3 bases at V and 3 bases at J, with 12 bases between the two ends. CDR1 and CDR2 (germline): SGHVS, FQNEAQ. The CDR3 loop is CASSFGAESYEQYF. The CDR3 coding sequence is TGTGCCAGCAGCTTCGGTGCGGAAAGCTACGAGCAGTACTTC.

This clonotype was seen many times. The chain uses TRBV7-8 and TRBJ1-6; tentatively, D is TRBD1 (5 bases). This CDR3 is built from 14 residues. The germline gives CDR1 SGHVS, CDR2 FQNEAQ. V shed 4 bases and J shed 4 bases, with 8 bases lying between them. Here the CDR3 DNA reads TGTGCCAGCAGCTCAGGACATTATAATTCACCCCTCCACTTT. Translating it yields CASSSGHYNSPLHF. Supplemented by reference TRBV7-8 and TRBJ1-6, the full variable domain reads GAGVSQSPRYKVAKRGQDVALRCDPISGHVSLFWYQQALGQGPEFLTYFQNEAQLDKSGLPSDRFFAERPEGSVSTLKIQRTQQEDSAVYLCASSSGHYNSPLHFGNGTRLTVT.

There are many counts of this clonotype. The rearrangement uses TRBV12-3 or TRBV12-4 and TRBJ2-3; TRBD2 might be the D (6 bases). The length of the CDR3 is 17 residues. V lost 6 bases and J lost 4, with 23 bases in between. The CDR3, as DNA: TGTGCCAGCAGACCATATTTGTGGGACCCGGGGGCAGATACGCAGTATTTT. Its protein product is CASRPYLWDPGADTQYF.

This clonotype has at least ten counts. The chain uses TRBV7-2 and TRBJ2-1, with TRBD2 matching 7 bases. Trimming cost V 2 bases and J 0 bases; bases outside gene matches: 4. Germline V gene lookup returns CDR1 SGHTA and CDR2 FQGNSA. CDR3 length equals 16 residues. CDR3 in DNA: TGTGCCAGCAGCTTAAATCGGGGGGTCTCCTACAATGAGCAGTTCTTC. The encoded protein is CASSLNRGVSYNEQFF.

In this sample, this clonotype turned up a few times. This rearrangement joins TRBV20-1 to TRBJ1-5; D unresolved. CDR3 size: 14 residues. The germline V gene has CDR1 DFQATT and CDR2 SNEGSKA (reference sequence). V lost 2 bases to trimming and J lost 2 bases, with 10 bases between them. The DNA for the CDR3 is TGCAGTGCTAGAAGGCGAGTTGGCAATCAGCCCCAGCATTTT. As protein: CSARRRVGNQPQHF.

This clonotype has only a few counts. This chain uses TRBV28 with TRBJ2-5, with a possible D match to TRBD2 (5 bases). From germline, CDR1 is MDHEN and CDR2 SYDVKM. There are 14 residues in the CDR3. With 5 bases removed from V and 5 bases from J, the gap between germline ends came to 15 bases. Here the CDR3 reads CASSPLSAGETQYF. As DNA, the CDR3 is TGTGCCAGCAGTCCACTTAGCGCCGGGGAGACCCAGTACTTC. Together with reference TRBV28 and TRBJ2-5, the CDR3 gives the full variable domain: DVKVTQSSRYLVKRTGEKVFLECVQDMDHENMFWYRQDPGLGLRLIYFSYDVKMKEKGDIPEGYSVSREKKERFSLILESASTNQTSMYLCASSPLSAGETQYFGPGTRLLVL.

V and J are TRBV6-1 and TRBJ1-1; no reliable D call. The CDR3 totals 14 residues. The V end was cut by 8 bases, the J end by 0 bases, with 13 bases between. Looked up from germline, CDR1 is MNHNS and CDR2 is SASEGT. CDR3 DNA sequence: TGTGCCAGCGCCGAAGGCGGGATGAACACTGAAGCTTTCTTT. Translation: CASAEGGMNTEAFF.

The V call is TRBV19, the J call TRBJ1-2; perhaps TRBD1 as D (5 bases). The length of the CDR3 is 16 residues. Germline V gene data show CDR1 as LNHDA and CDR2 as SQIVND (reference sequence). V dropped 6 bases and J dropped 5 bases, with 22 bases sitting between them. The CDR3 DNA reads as TGTGCCAGTAGCTCCGGGACCATGCTCTTGGAGTATGGCTACACCTTC. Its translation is CASSSGTMLLEYGYTF.

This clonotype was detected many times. DNA of the CDR3: TGTGCCAGCAGCCCTGGGACAGGTGCCCTGTTCTCCTATGGCTACACCTTC. It encodes CASSPGTGALFSYGYTF. This chain links TRBV7-9 with TRBJ1-2; TRBD1 aligns across 8 bases. Trimming removed 5 bases from V and 4 bases from J; junction bases left unmatched: 15. CDR1 is SEHNR and CDR2 is FQNEAQ in the germline V gene (reference sequence). The CDR3 extends over 17 amino acids.

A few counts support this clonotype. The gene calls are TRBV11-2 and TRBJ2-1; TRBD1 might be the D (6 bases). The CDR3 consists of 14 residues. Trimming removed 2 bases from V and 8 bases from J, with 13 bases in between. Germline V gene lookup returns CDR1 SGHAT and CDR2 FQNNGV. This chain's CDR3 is CASSLPTGLDEQFF. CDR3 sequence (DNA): TGTGCCAGCAGCTTACCCACAGGGCTCGATGAGCAGTTCTTC.

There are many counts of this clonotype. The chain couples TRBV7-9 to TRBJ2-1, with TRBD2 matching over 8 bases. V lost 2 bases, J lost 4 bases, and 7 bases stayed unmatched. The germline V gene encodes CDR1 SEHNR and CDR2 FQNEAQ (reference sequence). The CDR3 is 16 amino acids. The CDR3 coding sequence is TGTGCCAGCAGCTTAAGAAGTAGCGGGGCGTACAATGAGCAGTTCTTC. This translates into CASSLRSSGAYNEQFF.

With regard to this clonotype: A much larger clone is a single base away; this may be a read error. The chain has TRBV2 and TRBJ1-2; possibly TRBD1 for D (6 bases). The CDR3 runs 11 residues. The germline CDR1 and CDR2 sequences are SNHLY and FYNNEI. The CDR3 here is CVTQQGFGYTF. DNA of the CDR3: TGTGTCACCCAACAGGGCTTTGGCTACACCTTC.

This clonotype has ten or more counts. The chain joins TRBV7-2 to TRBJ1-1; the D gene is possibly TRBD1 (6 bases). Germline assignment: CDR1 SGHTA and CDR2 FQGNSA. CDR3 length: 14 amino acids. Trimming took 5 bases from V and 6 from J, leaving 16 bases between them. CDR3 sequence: CASSALGGKAEAFF. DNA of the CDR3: TGTGCCAGCAGCGCCTTGGGGGGCAAGGCTGAAGCTTTCTTT. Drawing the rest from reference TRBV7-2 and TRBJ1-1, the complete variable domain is GAGVSQSPSNKVTEKGKDVELRCDPISGHTALYWYRQSLGQGLEFLIYFQGNSAPDKSGLPSDRFSAERTGGSVSTLTIQRTQQEDSAVYLCASSALGGKAEAFFGQGTRLTVV.